This T cell receptor (beta chain) was captured in a study of T cell responses to AZD1222 COVID-19 vaccine. On the study more broadly: Second-dose schedules of about 4 or about 12 weeks were combined. Regarding the study as a whole: Increased Spike-specific TCR breadth and depth were observed after two AZD1222 doses.

A remark on this clone: The target antigen is unknown.

TCRdb's table, derived via immunoSEQ multiplex PCR, lists solely in-frame clones and lacks some. The sample records fewer than 110,000 clones, 88% being singletons. The source was peripheral blood, collected on day 0 of AZD1222 vaccination. This sequence was found in an adult in good health.

CDR3 loop: CADRDSNTGELFF. For the CDR3, the DNA is TGTGCCGACCGGGACAGCAACACCGGGGAGCTGTTTTTT. The rearrangement uses TRBV28 and TRBJ2-2; 7 bases agree with TRBD1. Trimming took 11 bases from V and 2 from J; bases not matched to a gene: 5. Per germline, CDR1 MDHEN and CDR2 SYDVKM. The CDR3 is made up of 13 amino acids.